The following is a T cell receptor beta chain sequence with its context. The antigen is undetermined. The data were obtained in a study of CD8+CD57+ T cells in acquired aplastic anemia. Turning to the study itself: An average of 3.2 ug of DNA was obtained from sorted CD4+ and CD8+ cells. Study-wide findings and caveats: The study identified roughly 31 CD8+ CDR3 sequences shared by patients and controls.

Patients who underwent sequencing had shown CD8+CD57+ cell expansion by flow cytometry. Every patient had severe acquired aplastic anemia. Untreated patients provided the blood samples, with no therapy given before sampling. CDR3 and TCR beta VDJ profiling relied on a genomic DNA template. MiXCR, applied by TCRdb to the reads, yields one record per CDR3 protein. Of around 430,000 distinct CDR3 sequences detected, 25% to 40% appear once; the ten largest clones hold roughly 0.8%. The CDR3 runs to 13 residues. V gave up 4 bases and J gave up 6 bases, with 13 bases separating them. Per germline, CDR1 SNHLY and CDR2 FYNNEI.

This TCR derives from a human donor with aplastic anemia. V usage is TRBV2 and J usage is TRBJ2-7; D may be TRBD1 (5 bases). The sequenced material came from sorted CD4+, CD8+, or CD8+CD57+ T cells (not recorded which) from PBMCs. The CDR3 DNA is TGTGCCAGCAGTGGGATAGGGGATTTCGAGCAGTACTTC. Protein sequence: CASSGIGDFEQYF.